This T cell receptor (beta chain) was sequenced for a study of blood T cells in healthy people across ages. Study background: Template switching picked up about one barcoded beta molecule for each two T cells.

The V gene lost 5 bases and the J gene lost 4 bases, with 11 bases spanning the gap. This CDR3 region has 13 residues. Germline loops: CDR1 LGHNT, CDR2 FRNRAP. This clonotype was recorded once. Sample-barcoded 5' priming and a J-beta primer mix drove a second PCR of 7 to 11 cycles. The yield of each sample was at least 2.5 million CDR3-containing paired-end reads. MiXCR was run by TCRdb on the 5' RACE reads, yielding one entry per CDR3 protein. This sample carries approximately 900,000 distinct CDR3 sequences, around 49% of them seen once, and the ten largest clones take around an eighth. J is TRBJ2-5 and V is TRBV12-5; D perhaps matches TRBD1 (6 bases). This clonotype was sampled from a man aged 25-40 years in good health. Input material: blood. The DNA of the CDR3 is TGTGCTAGTGGTATCCAGGGGCGAGAGACCCAGTACTTC. It specifies CASGIQGRETQYF.